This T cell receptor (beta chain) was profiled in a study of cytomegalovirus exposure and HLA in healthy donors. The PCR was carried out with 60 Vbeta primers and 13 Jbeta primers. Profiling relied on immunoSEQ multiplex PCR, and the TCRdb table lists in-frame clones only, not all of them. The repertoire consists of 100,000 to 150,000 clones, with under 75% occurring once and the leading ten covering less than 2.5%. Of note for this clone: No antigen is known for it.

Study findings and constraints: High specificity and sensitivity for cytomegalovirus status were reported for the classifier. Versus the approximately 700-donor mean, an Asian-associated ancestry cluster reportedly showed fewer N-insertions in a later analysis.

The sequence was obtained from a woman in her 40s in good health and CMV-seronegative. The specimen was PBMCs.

The CDR3 reads CASRSGHQAAEAFF. CDR3 sequence (DNA): TGTGCAAGTCGCTCGGGACACCAAGCAGCTGAAGCTTTCTTT. V gene TRBV12-2 combines with J gene TRBJ1-1; TRBD1 is the table's D call, not checked against the DNA. TRBV12-2 is a pseudogene. The CDR3 is 14 amino acids.